The 17 T cell receptor beta chains below were found in one sample sequenced in a study of blood T cell repertoires in COVID-19 (dated by TCRdb to the early 2020s). The library was produced with the immunoSEQ multiplex PCR assay. TCRdb limited this immuneACCESS table to in-frame rearrangements with V and J called. A share of clones is missing; checked studies link under half to unresolved V genes, and the rest is unexplained. The sample table holds 88,000 or so clones, of which approximately 86% were seen once. The top ten constitute more than 7% of the sample. The sample taken for sequencing was peripheral blood. Receptors were obtained from a man between 60 and 75 years old with acute or convalescent COVID-19.

This chain links TRBV29-1 with TRBJ2-3; TRBD2 matches at 9 bases. The ends lost 2 bases at V and 2 bases at J; junction bases unmatched: 2. The CDR3 runs to 14 residues. Germline V gene sequence: CDR1 SQVTM, CDR2 ANQGSEA. The CDR3 coding sequence is TGCAGCGTTGAATCTAGCGGGGTCACAGATACGCAGTATTTT. Translated: CSVESSGVTDTQYF.

The chain carries TRBV7-2 and TRBJ2-1; 8 bases align to TRBD2. Germline trimming cut 5 bases from V and 4 bases from J; bases unmatched to any gene: 10. The germline CDR1 and CDR2 sequences are SGHTA and FQGNSA. The length of the CDR3 is 16 residues. The CDR3 protein is CASSQGPSGPYNEQFF. The CDR3 coding sequence is TGTGCCAGCAGCCAGGGTCCTAGCGGGCCTTACAATGAGCAGTTCTTC.

The rearrangement joins TRBV6-6 to TRBJ1-1; 10 bases are a match to TRBD1. The junction had 4 bases not matched to a gene; V was cut back by 5 bases and J by 4 bases. The germline CDR1 and CDR2 sequences are MNHNY and SVGAGI (reference sequence). The CDR3 consists of 14 residues. In nucleotides, the CDR3 is TGTGCCAGCAGTCTGGGACAGGGGACCACTGAAGCTTTCTTT. Its protein product is CASSLGQGTTEAFF.

The chain couples TRBV20-1 to TRBJ2-1, with 13 bases matching TRBD2. Germline CDR1 is DFQATT and CDR2 is SNEGSKA (reference sequence). With V trimmed by 3 bases and J by 6 bases, 5 bases remained unmatched. The CDR3 is 15 amino acids. The CDR3, as DNA: TGCAGTGCTAGTCGGACTAGCGGGAGAACCAATGAGCAGTTCTTC. Translation gives CSASRTSGRTNEQFF.

J is TRBJ2-7 and V is TRBV7-9; 10 bases agree with TRBD2. V trimming: 5 bases; J trimming: 6 bases; junction bases outside the gene matches: 4. The CDR3 extends over 13 amino acids. CDR1 SEHNR and CDR2 FQNEAQ come from the germline V gene (reference sequence). In nucleotides, the CDR3 is TGTGCCAGCAGCCGCGGGACTAGCGCCGAGCAGTACTTC. It specifies CASSRGTSAEQYF.

J is TRBJ1-6 and V is TRBV5-6; D is ambiguous. The V and J ends lost 1 base and 0 bases respectively, with 5 bases between them. CDR1 and CDR2 from the germline V gene are SGHDT and YYEEEE. The CDR3 has 15 residues. The CDR3 bases are TGTGCCAGCAGCTTGTCAGGCTCCTATAATTCACCCCTCCACTTT. Translated: CASSLSGSYNSPLHF.

The J gene is TRBJ1-2, the V gene TRBV2; perhaps TRBD1 as D (6 bases). This CDR3 contains 14 residues. Trimming shortened V by 3 bases and J by 8 bases, and 16 bases separated the two germline ends. The V gene's germline CDR1 is SNHLY and CDR2 FYNNEI. The DNA for the CDR3 is TGTGCCAGCAGTGAGTTTGGGGGCGGCTGGGGCTACACCTTC. It specifies CASSEFGGGWGYTF.

Concerning this clone: An end of the junction differs from the germline gene, which may be a read error. V and J are TRBV6-2 or TRBV6-3 and TRBJ1-3, with a possible D match to TRBD1 (5 bases). The CDR3 is made up of 11 amino acids. The V gene's germline CDR1 is MNHEY and CDR2 SVGEGT. The chain's CDR3 is CASSDSWKENF. The CDR3 nucleotides are TGTGCCAGCAGTGACAGCTGGAAAGAGAACTTT.

The V and J genes are TRBV18 and TRBJ1-1, with TRBD1 identical over 10 bases. V shed 2 bases and J 2 bases; nucleotides not matched to a gene: 5. This CDR3 is 16 amino acids long. Germline V gene lookup returns CDR1 KGHSH and CDR2 LQKENI. The CDR3, as DNA: TGTGCCAGCTCACCAATAGGGACAGGGGTCAACACTGAAGCTTTCTTT. Encoded protein: CASSPIGTGVNTEAFF.

The chain carries TRBV7-5 and TRBJ2-3; TRBD1, the table's D call, was not compared with the DNA. TRBV7-5 is a pseudogene locus. The CDR3 is 12 amino acids. The CDR3 spells CARSSLDRKVAF. As DNA, the CDR3 is TGTGCCAGAAGCTCTCTGGACAGGAAAGTTGCCTTT.

This chain connects TRBV5-4 to TRBJ2-5, with D perhaps matching TRBD2 (5 bases). V lost 4 bases to trimming and J lost 1 base, with 11 bases between them. Germline-derived CDR1 and CDR2 are SGHNT and YYREEE (reference sequence). This CDR3 spans 14 amino acids. CDR3 bases: TGTGCCAGCAGCGACCGGGATTTCCAAGAGACCCAGTACTTC. As protein: CASSDRDFQETQYF.

This chain joins TRBV6-2 or TRBV6-3 and TRBJ1-5; D unclear. Germline CDR1 reads MNHEY; CDR2 reads SVGEGT. The CDR3 runs 14 residues. The ends were cut back, 5 bases at V and 6 bases at J, with 14 bases in the middle. The CDR3 spells CASSDRPGGQPQHF. The CDR3, as DNA: TGTGCCAGCAGTGATCGCCCGGGAGGTCAGCCCCAGCATTTT.

The chain joins TRBV2 to TRBJ2-4; 8 positions agree with TRBD1. CDR1 and CDR2 (germline): SNHLY, FYNNEI. The CDR3 is made up of 14 amino acids. Trimming removed 6 bases from V and 3 bases from J; junction bases left unmatched: 4. The CDR3 sequence: CASSFDRGKNIQYF. CDR3 bases: TGTGCCAGCAGCTTTGACAGGGGCAAAAACATTCAGTACTTC.

V is TRBV2 and J is TRBJ1-5; TRBD1 agrees at 7 bases. V was clipped by 1 base and J by 7 bases; unmatched bases: 4. This CDR3 has 14 residues. Germline V gene data show CDR1 as SNHLY and CDR2 as FYNNEI. This CDR3 reads CASSEGQGSQPQHF. The CDR3 DNA reads TGTGCCAGCAGTGAAGGACAGGGAAGCCAGCCCCAGCATTTT.

The chain carries TRBV4-1 and TRBJ2-7, with 11 bases fitting TRBD1. This CDR3 is 15 amino acids long. CDR1 and CDR2 (germline): MGHRA, YSYEKL. The V segment lost 4 bases and the J segment 6 bases; nucleotides outside the gene matches: 8. In nucleotides, the CDR3 is TGCGCCAGCAGCCCACCCGGGACAGGGGGATTCGAGCAGTACTTC. The encoded protein is CASSPPGTGGFEQYF.

The chain employs TRBV20-1 and TRBJ2-5; 9 positions agree with TRBD2. The CDR3 loop spans 14 amino acids. Germline CDR1 and CDR2: DFQATT and SNEGSKA (reference sequence). J was trimmed by 2 bases and V by 3 bases; bases with no gene match: 4. In nucleotides, the CDR3 is TGCAGTGCTAGTCCCCTAGCGGGGCAAGAGACCCAGTACTTC. It encodes CSASPLAGQETQYF.

The rearrangement uses TRBV5-1 and TRBJ1-2, with 9 bases that match TRBD1. There are 15 residues in the CDR3. The J segment lost 8 bases and the V segment lost 3 bases, leaving 11 bases of the junction unmatched. Per germline, CDR1 SGHRS and CDR2 YFSETQ. The chain's CDR3 is CASSYSDHRGQGYTF. CDR3 bases: TGCGCCAGCAGCTACTCAGACCACAGGGGGCAAGGCTACACCTTC.